These 10 T cell receptor beta chains share one sample of origin, sequenced in a study of T cell clonotyping in hematopoietic cell transplantation. Time point denoted: recipient sample about 28 days before transplant, after cytoreduction. Clones were sequenced by immunoSEQ multiplex PCR, and TCRdb holds only the in-frame ones, with some missing. The data hold 25,000 to 30,000 clones, with 70% to 85% observed a single time. The source material was peripheral blood mononuclear cells, sampled before stem cell transplant. The receptors were sampled from a woman aged 60 to 75 with acute myeloid leukemia. Some clones in this sample may be carry-over from other donors' samples.

The V gene is TRBV10-3, the J gene TRBJ1-5; D perhaps matches TRBD1 (5 bases). Germline V CDR1 and CDR2: ENHRY, SYGVKD. The CDR3 length is 11 residues. Trimming took 2 bases from V and 9 from J, leaving 5 bases between them. CDR3 amino acids: CAISEGGPQHF. The CDR3 DNA reads TGTGCCATCAGTGAGGGGGGGCCCCAGCATTTT.

V usage is TRBV5-4 and J usage is TRBJ2-2; 8 nucleotides align to TRBD2. V lost 4 bases and J lost 0; bases outside the gene matches: 8. CDR1 is SGHNT, CDR2 YYREEE, per germline (reference sequence). The CDR3 covers 17 residues. The CDR3 sequence: CASSPHPGLANTGELFF. The CDR3 nucleotides are TGTGCCAGCAGCCCACATCCGGGACTAGCGAACACCGGGGAGCTGTTTTTT. The whole variable domain, remainder taken from reference TRBV5-4 and TRBJ2-2, is ETGVTQSPTHLIKTRGQQVTLRCSSQSGHNTVSWYQQALGQGPQFIFQYYREEENGRGNFPPRFSGLQFPNYSSELNVNALELDDSALYLCASSPHPGLANTGELFFGEGSRLTVL.

The chain links TRBV19 to TRBJ2-6, with a possible D match to TRBD1 (6 bases). CDR1 and CDR2 from the germline V gene are LNHDA and SQIVND (reference sequence). The V end lost 6 bases, the J end lost 0 bases, and 12 bases lay between the germline ends. This CDR3 contains 16 residues. The DNA of the CDR3 is TGTGCCAGTAGACCGGGACAAATCTCTGGGGCCAACGTCCTGACTTTC. Protein: CASRPGQISGANVLTF.

This clone was recorded only once. The chain employs TRBV5-1 and TRBJ2-1, with TRBD2 matching over 14 bases. This CDR3 region has 15 residues. The V segment lost 4 bases and the J segment 7 bases; nucleotides outside the gene matches: 4. CDR1 and CDR2 from the germline V gene are SGHRS and YFSETQ. The CDR3 reads CASSPRLAGGNEQFF. CDR3 coding DNA: TGCGCCAGCAGCCCCCGACTAGCGGGAGGGAATGAGCAGTTCTTC.

This clone occurred a few times. Here the CDR3 DNA reads TGTGCCAGCAGTGGGAGGGGCATCTACAATGAGCAGTTCTTC. Translation gives CASSGRGIYNEQFF. The chain links TRBV7-8 to TRBJ2-1; TRBD2 matches 7 bases. J was trimmed by 3 bases and V by 6 bases; bases with no gene match: 5. The V gene's germline CDR1 is SGHVS and CDR2 FQNEAQ. The CDR3 is 14 amino acids.

The J gene is TRBJ1-2, the V gene TRBV5-4; D perhaps matches TRBD1 (5 bases). The CDR3 consists of 14 residues. Germline V gene data show CDR1 as SGHNT and CDR2 as YYREEE (reference sequence). The germline V and J ends were trimmed by 1 base and 4 bases, with 11 bases remaining between them. The CDR3, as DNA: TGTGCCAGCAGCTTGCCAGGGACGGCCTATGGCTACACCTTC. Protein: CASSLPGTAYGYTF.

This chain uses TRBV27 with TRBJ1-5; D is possibly TRBD1 (6 bases). Trimming stripped 0 bases from V and 4 bases from J, with 16 bases between. The CDR3 is 17 residues long. CDR1 MNHEY and CDR2 SMNVEV come from the germline V gene (reference sequence). The CDR3 bases are TGTGCCAGCAGTTTATCGGTGGGGGACAATCGTAATCAGCCCCAGCATTTT. Translating gives CASSLSVGDNRNQPQHF.

The V and J genes are TRBV2 and TRBJ2-3; 7 bases map to TRBD1. CDR1 and CDR2 (germline): SNHLY, FYNNEI. The CDR3 is 15 residues long. The J segment lost 7 bases and the V segment lost 6 bases, leaving 13 bases of the junction unmatched. DNA of the CDR3: TGTGCCAGCAGCCCGGACAGGCTTGGGGTGAATACGCAGTATTTT. Amino acids: CASSPDRLGVNTQYF. Combining the CDR3 with reference TRBV2 and TRBJ2-3 gives the whole variable domain EPEVTQTPSHQVTQMGQEVILRCVPISNHLYFYWYRQILGQKVEFLVSFYNNEISEKSEIFDDQFSVERPDGSNFTLKIRSTKLEDSAMYFCASSPDRLGVNTQYFGPGTRLTVL.

The chain uses TRBV7-3 and TRBJ2-2; D gene ambiguous. Deletions cut 1 base from V and 0 bases from J, with 9 bases between. The CDR3 covers 16 residues. The V gene's germline CDR1 is SGHTA and CDR2 FQGTGA. The CDR3 here is CASSLNGVANTGELFF. CDR3 nucleotide sequence: TGTGCCAGCAGCTTAAACGGCGTCGCGAACACCGGGGAGCTGTTTTTT.

This clone was detected once. This chain connects TRBV27 to TRBJ2-7; D tentatively fits TRBD1 or TRBD2 (5 bases each). The V gene's germline CDR1 is MNHEY and CDR2 SMNVEV (reference sequence). V lost 7 bases to trimming and J lost 1 base, with 14 bases between them. The CDR3 is 14 residues long. As DNA, the CDR3 is TGTGCCAGCATCAGGCCCGGGGCGTCCTACGAGCAGTACTTC. This sequence encodes CASIRPGASYEQYF.